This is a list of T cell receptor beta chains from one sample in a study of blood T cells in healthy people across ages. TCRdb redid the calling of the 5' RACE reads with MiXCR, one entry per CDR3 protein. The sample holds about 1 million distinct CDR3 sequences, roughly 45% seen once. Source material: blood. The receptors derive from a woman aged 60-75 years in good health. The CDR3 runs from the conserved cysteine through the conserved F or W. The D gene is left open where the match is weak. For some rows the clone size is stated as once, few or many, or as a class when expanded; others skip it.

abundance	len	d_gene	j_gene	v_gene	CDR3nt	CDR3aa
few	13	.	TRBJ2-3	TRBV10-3	TGTGCCACCCGGTGGGAGAGAACCGATACGCAGTATTTT	CATRWERTDTQYF
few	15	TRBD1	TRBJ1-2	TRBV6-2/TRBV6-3	TGTGCCAGCAGTTACTCCGGGACAGTTCCTCGGGGCTACACCTTC	CASSYSGTVPRGYTF
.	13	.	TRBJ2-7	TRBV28	TGTGCCAGCAGTTTATGGTCAGGGGACGAGCAGTACTTC	CASSLWSGDEQYF
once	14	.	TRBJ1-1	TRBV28	TGTGCCAGCAGTTTAATGGGACAGAACACTGAAGCTTTCTTT	CASSLMGQNTEAFF
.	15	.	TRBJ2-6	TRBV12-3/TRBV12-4	TGTGCCAGCTACTCGACAGGCAGTGGGGCCAACGTCCTGACTTTC	CASYSTGSGANVLTF
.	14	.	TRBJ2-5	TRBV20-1	TGCAGTGCTAGGGATTTGAGGGGGATCAAGACCCAGTACTTC	CSARDLRGIKTQYF
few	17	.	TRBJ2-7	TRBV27	TGTGCCAGCAGTTCAACACCGGGGGCAGGGTGGTTCCACGAGCAGTACTTC	CASSSTPGAGWFHEQYF
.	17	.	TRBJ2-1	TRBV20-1	TGCAGTGCTAAAAACCCCAGGGGCCCCTTCTCCTACAATGAGCAGTTCTTC	CSAKNPRGPFSYNEQFF
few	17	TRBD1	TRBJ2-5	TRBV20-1	TGCAGTGCGATCACTCTCTTAGGACAGGGGGCCGGGGAGACCCAGTACTTC	CSAITLLGQGAGETQYF
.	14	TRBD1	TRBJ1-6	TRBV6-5	TGTGCCAGCAGTTACTTGGACAGGAATTCACCCCTCCACTTT	CASSYLDRNSPLHF
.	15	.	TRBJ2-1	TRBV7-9	TGTGCCAGCAGCTTAAGGGAATTAGCCTCCAATGAGCAGTTCTTC	CASSLRELASNEQFF
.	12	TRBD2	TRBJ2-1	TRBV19	TGTGCCAGTAGTGAGGGGACTAGCCGGCAGTTCTTC	CASSEGTSRQFF
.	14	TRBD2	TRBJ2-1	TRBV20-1	TGCAGTGTGACGACTAGCGGGGGACGCAATGAGCAGTTCTTC	CSVTTSGGRNEQFF
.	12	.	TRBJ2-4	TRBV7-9	TGTGCCAGCAGCCCAGGGACACCAGGGCAGTACTTC	CASSPGTPGQYF
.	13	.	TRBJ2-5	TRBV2	TGTGCCAGCAGTGAAGGGACTTCGGCGACCCAGTACTTC	CASSEGTSATQYF
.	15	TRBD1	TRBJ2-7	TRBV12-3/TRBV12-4	TGTGCCAGCAGAAAAAACAGGGGGAGCTCCTACGAGCAGTACTTC	CASRKNRGSSYEQYF
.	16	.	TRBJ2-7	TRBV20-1	TGCAGTGCTAGAGAGGGGACGTTCTCCTTGGGTTCCGAGCAGTACTTC	CSAREGTFSLGSEQYF
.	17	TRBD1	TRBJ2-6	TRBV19	TGTGCCAGTAGTATCCGGGACAGGGAAGCTGGGGCCAACGTCCTGACTTTC	CASSIRDREAGANVLTF
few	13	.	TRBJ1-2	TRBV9	TGTGCCAGCAGCGCGCCGGGAATTTCGGGCTACACCTTC	CASSAPGISGYTF
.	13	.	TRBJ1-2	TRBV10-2	TGCGCCAGCAGTGAAGACAGCTATTATGGCTACACCTTC	CASSEDSYYGYTF
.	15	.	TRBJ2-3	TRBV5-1	TGCGCCAGCAGCGGGGGGCAGGGGATCACAGATGCGCAGTATTTT	CASSGGQGITDAQYF
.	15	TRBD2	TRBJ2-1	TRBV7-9	TGTGCCAGCAGCTTAGGGCTAGCGGGACCGCGTGAGCAGTTCTTC	CASSLGLAGPREQFF
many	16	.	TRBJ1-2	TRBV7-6	TGTGCCAGCAGCTTAGAGGCGGGTCGCTACAACTATGGCTACACCTTC	CASSLEAGRYNYGYTF
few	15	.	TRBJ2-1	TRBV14	TGTGCCAGCAGAGCCAAGGTTCCTAGGCTCAATGAGCAGTTCTTC	CASRAKVPRLNEQFF
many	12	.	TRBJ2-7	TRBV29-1	TGCAGCGCCGGAGGTTATGGGTACGAGCAGTACTTC	CSAGGYGYEQYF
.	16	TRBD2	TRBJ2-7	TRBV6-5	TGTGCCAGCAGAAGTAGCGGGAGGCCCGGCTCCTACGAGCAGTACTTC	CASRSSGRPGSYEQYF
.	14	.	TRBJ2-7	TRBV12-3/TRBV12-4	TGTGCCAGCAGTTTAAAGTTAAGGGCCAATGAGCAGTACTTC	CASSLKLRANEQYF
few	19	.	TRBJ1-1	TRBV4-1	TGCGCCAGCAGCCAACATCCCAACCAAGCCGACAGCCGGGACACTGAAGCTTTCTTT	CASSQHPNQADSRDTEAFF
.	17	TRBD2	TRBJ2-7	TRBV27	TGTGCCAGCAGCACCCCTCAGCGGGAGGGCCTCTACAATGAGCAGTACTTC	CASSTPQREGLYNEQYF
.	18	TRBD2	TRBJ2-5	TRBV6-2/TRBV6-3	TGTGCCAGCAGCCCCGGGGCCAGCGGGAGGGCCCGTCCGGAGACCCAGTACTTC	CASSPGASGRARPETQYF
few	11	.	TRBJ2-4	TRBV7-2	TGTGCCAGCAGCCTTGACAGCGTTCAGTACTTC	CASSLDSVQYF
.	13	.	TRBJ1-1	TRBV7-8	TGTGCCAGCAGCACCACAGGTTACACTGAAGCTTTCTTT	CASSTTGYTEAFF
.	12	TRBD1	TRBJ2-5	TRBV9	TGTGCCAGCCAGGGGGCGGAGGAGACCCAGTACTTC	CASQGAEETQYF
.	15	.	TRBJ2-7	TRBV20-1	TGCAGTGCTAAGAGCTCCCGGGGACCCTACAATGAGCAGTACTTC	CSAKSSRGPYNEQYF
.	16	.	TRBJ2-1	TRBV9	TGTGCCAGCAGCCCACTCTCTAGCGACTCCTACAATGAGCAGTTCTTC	CASSPLSSDSYNEQFF
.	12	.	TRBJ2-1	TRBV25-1	TGTGCCAGCAGTGGGTCCTCTAGCGAGCAGTTCTTC	CASSGSSSEQFF
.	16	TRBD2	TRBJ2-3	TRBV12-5	TGTGCTAGTGGTTTGGTTCTAGCGGGAGGGGCAGATACGCAGTATTTT	CASGLVLAGGADTQYF
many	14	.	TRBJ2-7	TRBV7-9	TGTGCCAGCAGCCCGACGGCCGATTCCTACGAGCAGTACTTC	CASSPTADSYEQYF
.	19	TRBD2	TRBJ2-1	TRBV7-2	TGTGCCAGCAGCCCACAGGGACTAGCCATGGAATTTATCTACAATGAGCAGTTCTTC	CASSPQGLAMEFIYNEQFF
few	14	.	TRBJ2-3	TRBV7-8	TGTGCCAGCAGCTTAGCTAGTAACACAGATACGCAGTATTTT	CASSLASNTDTQYF
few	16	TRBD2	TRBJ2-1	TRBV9	TGTGCCAGCAGCGCCGTAGGACTAGCCCACTACAATGAGCAGTTCTTC	CASSAVGLAHYNEQFF
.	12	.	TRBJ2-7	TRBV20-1	TGCAGTGCTCTGGGTTTTCCCTACGAGCAGTACTTC	CSALGFPYEQYF
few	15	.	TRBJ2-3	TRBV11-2	TGTGCCAGCAGCTTAGGCCGGGATGTATCAGATACGCAGTATTTT	CASSLGRDVSDTQYF
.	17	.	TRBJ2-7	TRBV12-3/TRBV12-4	TGTGCCAGCAGTTTGGGGGCGGGGGACTCCTCCTACAATGAGCAGTACTTC	CASSLGAGDSSYNEQYF
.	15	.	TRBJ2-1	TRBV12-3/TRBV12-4	TGTGCCAGCAGCCCGGCCCTGGCCGCCTACAATGAGCAGTTCTTC	CASSPALAAYNEQFF
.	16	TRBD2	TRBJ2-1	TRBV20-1	TGCAGTGCTAGCCCTAGCGGGAGCGAATTCTACAATGAGCAGTTCTTC	CSASPSGSEFYNEQFF
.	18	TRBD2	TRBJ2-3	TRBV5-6	TGTGCCAGCAGCTTAATAGCGGGAGGGACTCAAAGCACAGATACGCAGTATTTT	CASSLIAGGTQSTDTQYF
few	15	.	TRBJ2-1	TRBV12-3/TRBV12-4	TGTGCCAGCAGTTTATCGGCTAGCGTTGTCAATGAGCAGTTCTTC	CASSLSASVVNEQFF
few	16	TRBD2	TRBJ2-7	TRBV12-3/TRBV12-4	TGTGCCAGCAGTCCCCTGGTTGGTAGCGGGGCCTACGAGCAGTACTTC	CASSPLVGSGAYEQYF
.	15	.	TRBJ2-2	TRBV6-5	TGTGCCAGCAGTGCAGGACAGACCCACACCGGGGAGCTGTTTTTT	CASSAGQTHTGELFF
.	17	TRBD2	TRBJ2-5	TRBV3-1	TGTGCCAGCAGCCAAGTTCTGCTCGCGGGAGGTCGGGAGACCCAGTACTTC	CASSQVLLAGGRETQYF
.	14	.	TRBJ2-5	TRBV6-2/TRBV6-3	TGTGCCAGCAGTTCGCTAGGGGGGTCGGAGACCCAGTACTTC	CASSSLGGSETQYF
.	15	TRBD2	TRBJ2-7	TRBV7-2	TGTGCCAGCAGCGAAAGCGGGGGGATCTTCTACGAGCAGTACTTC	CASSESGGIFYEQYF
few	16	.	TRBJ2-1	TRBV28	TGTGCCAGCCGATCCCCCAGGGGAGGCTCCTACAATGAGCAGTTCTTC	CASRSPRGGSYNEQFF
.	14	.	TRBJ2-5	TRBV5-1	TGCGCCAGCAGCCAGACGACCTTCCAAGAGACCCAGTACTTC	CASSQTTFQETQYF
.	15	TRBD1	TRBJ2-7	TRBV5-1	TGCGCCAGCAACAGGGCCGGGACAGGAGCCTACGAGCAGTACTTC	CASNRAGTGAYEQYF
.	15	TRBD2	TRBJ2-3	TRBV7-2	TGTGCCAGCAGCTTTTTAGCGGGGGGGAGTTCCACGCAGTATTTT	CASSFLAGGSSTQYF
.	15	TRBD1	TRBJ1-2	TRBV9	TGTGCCAGCAGTAAGCCGGGACAGGGGGCCTTTGGCTACACCTTC	CASSKPGQGAFGYTF
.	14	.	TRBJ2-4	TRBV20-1	TGCAGTTCGCTTTCCCGGGGGGCGAAAAACATTCAGTACTTC	CSSLSRGAKNIQYF